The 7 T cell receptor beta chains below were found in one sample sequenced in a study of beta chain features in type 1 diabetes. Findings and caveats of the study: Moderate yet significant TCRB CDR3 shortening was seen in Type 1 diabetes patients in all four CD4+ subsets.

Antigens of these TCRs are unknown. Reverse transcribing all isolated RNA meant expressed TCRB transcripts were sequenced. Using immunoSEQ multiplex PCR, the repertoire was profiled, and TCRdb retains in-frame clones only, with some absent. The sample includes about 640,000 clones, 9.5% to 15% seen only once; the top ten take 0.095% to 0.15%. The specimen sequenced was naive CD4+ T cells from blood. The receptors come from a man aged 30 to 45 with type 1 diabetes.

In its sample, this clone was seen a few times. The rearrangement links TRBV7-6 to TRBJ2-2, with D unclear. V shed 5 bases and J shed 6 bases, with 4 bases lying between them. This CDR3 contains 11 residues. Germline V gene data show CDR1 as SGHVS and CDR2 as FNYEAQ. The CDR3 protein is CASSISGELFF. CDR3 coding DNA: TGTGCCAGCAGCATTTCCGGGGAGCTGTTTTTT.

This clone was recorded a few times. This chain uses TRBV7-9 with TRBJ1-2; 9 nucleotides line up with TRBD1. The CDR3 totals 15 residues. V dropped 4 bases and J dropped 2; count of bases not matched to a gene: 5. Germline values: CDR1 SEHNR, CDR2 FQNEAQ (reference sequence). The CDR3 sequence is CASSSGGQGNYGYTF. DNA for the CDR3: TGTGCCAGCAGCTCGGGCGGACAGGGGAACTATGGCTACACCTTC.

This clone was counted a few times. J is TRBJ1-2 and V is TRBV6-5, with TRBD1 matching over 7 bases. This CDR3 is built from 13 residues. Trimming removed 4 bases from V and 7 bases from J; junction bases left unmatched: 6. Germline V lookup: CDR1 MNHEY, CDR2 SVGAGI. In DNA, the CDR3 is TGTGCCAGCAGTTCCGGGACAGAAACTGGCTACACCTTC. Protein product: CASSSGTETGYTF.

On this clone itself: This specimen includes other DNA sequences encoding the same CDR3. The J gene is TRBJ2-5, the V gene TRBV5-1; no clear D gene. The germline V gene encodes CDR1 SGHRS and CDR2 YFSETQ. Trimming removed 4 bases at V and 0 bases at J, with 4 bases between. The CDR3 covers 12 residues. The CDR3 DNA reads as TGCGCCAGCAGCGTTTACCAAGAGACCCAGTACTTC. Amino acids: CASSVYQETQYF.

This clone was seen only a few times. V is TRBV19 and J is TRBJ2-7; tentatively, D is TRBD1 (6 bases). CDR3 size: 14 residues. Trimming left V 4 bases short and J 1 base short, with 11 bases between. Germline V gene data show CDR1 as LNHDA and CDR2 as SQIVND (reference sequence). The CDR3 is CASSRGGASYEQYF. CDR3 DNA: TGTGCCAGTAGTAGAGGGGGAGCGTCCTACGAGCAGTACTTC.

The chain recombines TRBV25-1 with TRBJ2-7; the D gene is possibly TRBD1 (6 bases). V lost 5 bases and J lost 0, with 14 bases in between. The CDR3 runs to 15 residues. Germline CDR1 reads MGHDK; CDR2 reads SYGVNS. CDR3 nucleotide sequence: TGTGCCAGCAGTACCCCTACAGGGAGCTCCTACGAGCAGTACTTC. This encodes CASSTPTGSSYEQYF.

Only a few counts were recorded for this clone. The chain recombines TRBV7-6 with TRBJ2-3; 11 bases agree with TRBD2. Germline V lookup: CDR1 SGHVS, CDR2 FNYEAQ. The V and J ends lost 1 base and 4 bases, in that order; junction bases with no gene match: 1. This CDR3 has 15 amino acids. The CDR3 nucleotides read TGTGCCAGCAGCTTAGGACTAGCGGGGTCAGATACGCAGTATTTT. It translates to CASSLGLAGSDTQYF.